The rows below give T cell receptor beta chains drawn from one sample of a study of blood T cells in healthy people across ages. TCRdb analysed the 5' RACE reads with MiXCR anew, one entry per CDR3 protein. The sample contains roughly 1.5 million distinct CDR3 sequences, 40% to 45% of which appear only once. Sequencing was performed on blood. The receptors here all came from a woman between 18 and 29 years old in good health. Each CDR3 is given with its conserved first and last residue. Fields, in order: J gene, D gene, V gene, clone size, CDR3 DNA, CDR3 protein. The D gene is left open where the match is weak. Clone size, where shown, is once, few, many, or a class for clones that have expanded.

TRBJ2-7,TRBD1,TRBV11-2,NA,TGTGCCAGCAGCCTACAGGGGATGTACGAGCAGTACTTC,CASSLQGMYEQYF
TRBJ1-1,NA,TRBV4-3,few,TGCGCCAGCAGCCAAGAAATTGGGGCAATAGCTTTCTTT,CASSQEIGAIAFF
TRBJ2-1,NA,TRBV27,NA,TGTGCCAGCACCTCCGGGATATTCGATGAGCAGTTCTTC,CASTSGIFDEQFF
TRBJ1-2,NA,TRBV6-6,many,TGTGCCAGCAGTTACGGGGGTGGCTACACCTTC,CASSYGGGYTF
TRBJ2-1,TRBD2,TRBV7-9,few,TGTGCCAGCAGCCCCGGGGGAGGGAACTCCTACAATGAGCAGTTCTTC,CASSPGGGNSYNEQFF
TRBJ2-3,NA,TRBV10-3,few,TGTGCCATCGCGAAGGGCCCAGGGACTGTGACAGATACGCAGTATTTT,CAIAKGPGTVTDTQYF
TRBJ2-4,NA,TRBV7-2,NA,TGTACCAGCACCCTGAGTACAGGGATTGGTGAGCAGTACTTC,CTSTLSTGIGEQYF
TRBJ2-4,TRBD2,TRBV5-6,NA,TGTGCCAGCAGCGATGGACTAGTCGGGCGTGAGCAGTACTTC,CASSDGLVGREQYF
TRBJ2-7,TRBD2,TRBV7-7,NA,TGTGCTAGCAGCTTAGGGACTAGCGGGACCCACGAGCAGTACTTC,CASSLGTSGTHEQYF
TRBJ1-1,NA,TRBV12-3/TRBV12-4,few,TGTGCCAGCAGGCGCTCCCAGGGTAGGGATGAAGCTTTCTTT,CASRRSQGRDEAFF
TRBJ2-3,TRBD1,TRBV15,NA,TGTGCCACCAGCAGAAAGACAGGGTTTGCAGATACGCAGTATTTT,CATSRKTGFADTQYF
TRBJ1-4,NA,TRBV4-3,many,TGCGCCAGCAGCCGCGGGACGTTTCATGAAAAACTGTTTTTT,CASSRGTFHEKLFF
TRBJ1-1,TRBD1,TRBV2,few,TGTGCCAGCCGGGGACAGGGCATTTGGAACACTGAAGCTTTCTTT,CASRGQGIWNTEAFF
TRBJ2-1,TRBD2,TRBV11-2,few,TGTGCCAGCAGCACCGCGGGACTAGGTCAAAATGAGCAGTTCTTC,CASSTAGLGQNEQFF
TRBJ1-2,NA,TRBV6-5,many,TGTGCCAGCAGTTTTGGGGGGAGCTATGGCTACACCTTC,CASSFGGSYGYTF
TRBJ1-2,TRBD1,TRBV20-1,NA,TGCAGTGCGAGAGGGGGCCTGGGATATGGCTACACCTTC,CSARGGLGYGYTF
TRBJ2-7,TRBD1,TRBV29-1,NA,TGCAGCGTGGCTTTGGGACAGGGGACCTACGAGCAGTACTTC,CSVALGQGTYEQYF
TRBJ2-3,TRBD2,TRBV20-1,NA,TGCAGTGCTAGAGACCTAGCGGGAAGGAGGGCAGATACGCAGTATTTT,CSARDLAGRRADTQYF
TRBJ2-1,TRBD2,TRBV20-1,few,TGCAGTGCTAGACCTTTAAGCGGGAACTCCTACAATGAGCAGTTCTTC,CSARPLSGNSYNEQFF
TRBJ1-5,TRBD1,TRBV20-1,NA,TGCAGTGCGGAGTTTCCCCCGGGACAGTCTGGGACCCAGCATTTT,CSAEFPPGQSGTQHF
TRBJ1-2,TRBD1,TRBV20-1,NA,TGCAGTGCTAGAAGACAGGGAAGACACGGCTACACCTTC,CSARRQGRHGYTF
TRBJ1-4,NA,TRBV13,many,TGTGCCAGCAGCTTGGGACGGGAAAAACTGTTTTTT,CASSLGREKLFF
TRBJ1-1,TRBD1,TRBV2,NA,TGTGCCAGCAGAATAGCCGGGACAGGGGGCACTGAAGCTTTCTTT,CASRIAGTGGTEAFF
TRBJ2-3,NA,TRBV11-2,NA,TGTGCCACTCTTTTCGGAGGGAGCACAGATACGCAGTATTTT,CATLFGGSTDTQYF
TRBJ2-1,TRBD1,TRBV4-1,NA,TGCGCCAGCAGCCAAGGTGGACAGGGGTACCACAATGAGCAGTTCTTC,CASSQGGQGYHNEQFF
TRBJ2-7,TRBD2,TRBV7-2,NA,TGTGCCAGCAGCGCTAGCGGGGTCAGCTCCTACGAGCAGTACTTC,CASSASGVSSYEQYF
TRBJ2-7,TRBD1,TRBV7-2,NA,TGTGCCAGCAGCTCGCCGGGACAGTACTACGAGCAGTACTTC,CASSSPGQYYEQYF
TRBJ1-1,NA,TRBV4-3,few,TGCGCCAGCAGCCAAGATCAGCCGACGGGGTTAACTGAAGCTTTCTTT,CASSQDQPTGLTEAFF
TRBJ1-2,NA,TRBV7-9,many,TGTGCCAGCAGCTCCGGACGGCCTAACTATGGCTACACCTTC,CASSSGRPNYGYTF
TRBJ2-3,NA,TRBV20-1,few,TGCAGTGCCCATCGGACGGTACGGAGCACAGATACGCAGTATTTT,CSAHRTVRSTDTQYF
TRBJ2-3,NA,TRBV7-3,few,TGTGCCAGCAGCCCCATAGAGGGGGATACGCAGTATTTT,CASSPIEGDTQYF
TRBJ2-7,NA,TRBV11-2,NA,TGTGCCAGCAGCTTAACTACGCACGAGCAGTACTTC,CASSLTTHEQYF
TRBJ2-2,TRBD2,TRBV12-3/TRBV12-4,NA,TGTGCCAGCAGACCCAAGGGACTAGCGGAAGCGAACACCGGGGAGCTGTTTTTT,CASRPKGLAEANTGELFF
TRBJ2-3,NA,TRBV5-1,NA,TGCGCCAGCAGCTTCCAGGAACCCACAGATACGCAGTATTTT,CASSFQEPTDTQYF
TRBJ1-1,NA,TRBV29-1,NA,TGCAGCGTTGAAGAGGGCAGGGGAGGTGGGACTGAAGCTTTCTTT,CSVEEGRGGGTEAFF
TRBJ1-2,TRBD1,TRBV7-9,few,TGTGCCAGCAGCTTACAGGGGGCCGGTAACTATGGCTACACCTTC,CASSLQGAGNYGYTF
TRBJ2-1,TRBD2,TRBV4-2,NA,TGTGCCAGCAGCGTTTGGCTATCTAGGCGGGGGGCCTACAATGAGCAGTTCTTC,CASSVWLSRRGAYNEQFF
TRBJ2-1,NA,TRBV12-3/TRBV12-4,few,TGTGCCAGCAGAAGTAAAGGGGCCGGCAATGAGCAGTTCTTC,CASRSKGAGNEQFF
TRBJ2-3,TRBD2,TRBV20-1,few,TGCAGTGCCGACTCCGGGACTAGCGGGACTCGGGATACGCAGTATTTT,CSADSGTSGTRDTQYF
TRBJ2-1,TRBD2,TRBV25-1,NA,TGTGCCTGCAACGGGGGTGGGGAGGGGTACAATGAGCAGTTCTTC,CACNGGGEGYNEQFF
TRBJ1-2,TRBD1,TRBV12-3/TRBV12-4,NA,TGTGCCAGCAACGGGGACAGGGGTTTTGACTACACCTTC,CASNGDRGFDYTF
TRBJ2-3,NA,TRBV6-2/TRBV6-3,once,TGTGCCAGCAGGAAAATTACCCGGAGGGGTAGGACAGATACGCAGTATTTT,CASRKITRRGRTDTQYF
TRBJ2-5,NA,TRBV20-1,NA,TGCAGTGCTAGAATTGGGGGGTCGTACCAAGAGACCCAGTACTTC,CSARIGGSYQETQYF
TRBJ2-1,NA,TRBV7-8,NA,TGTGCCGGCAGCTTAGTAAAGAGTACCAATGAGCAGTTCTTC,CAGSLVKSTNEQFF
TRBJ2-3,TRBD2,TRBV12-3/TRBV12-4,few,TGTGCCAGCACCTTTCGACTAGCGGGGCGCACAGATACGCAGTATTTT,CASTFRLAGRTDTQYF
TRBJ2-2,TRBD1,TRBV12-3/TRBV12-4,NA,TGTGCCAGCACATCCCCTGGGGGGACAGGGTCAACCGGGGAGCTGTTTTTT,CASTSPGGTGSTGELFF
TRBJ2-1,NA,TRBV20-1,NA,TGCAATGCTGGCGACGGATACGATGAGCAGTTCTTC,CNAGDGYDEQFF
TRBJ1-5,TRBD1,TRBV19,NA,TGTGCCAGTAGTCCTCCTGGCAGGGGGAATAATCAGCCCCAGCATTTT,CASSPPGRGNNQPQHF
TRBJ2-3,TRBD2,TRBV29-1,NA,TGCAGCGTTAGGGGACTAGCCACAGATACGCAGTATTTT,CSVRGLATDTQYF
TRBJ2-7,NA,TRBV27,few,TGTGCCAGCAGCCCTTCTCTATATTTAACCTACGAGCAGTACTTC,CASSPSLYLTYEQYF